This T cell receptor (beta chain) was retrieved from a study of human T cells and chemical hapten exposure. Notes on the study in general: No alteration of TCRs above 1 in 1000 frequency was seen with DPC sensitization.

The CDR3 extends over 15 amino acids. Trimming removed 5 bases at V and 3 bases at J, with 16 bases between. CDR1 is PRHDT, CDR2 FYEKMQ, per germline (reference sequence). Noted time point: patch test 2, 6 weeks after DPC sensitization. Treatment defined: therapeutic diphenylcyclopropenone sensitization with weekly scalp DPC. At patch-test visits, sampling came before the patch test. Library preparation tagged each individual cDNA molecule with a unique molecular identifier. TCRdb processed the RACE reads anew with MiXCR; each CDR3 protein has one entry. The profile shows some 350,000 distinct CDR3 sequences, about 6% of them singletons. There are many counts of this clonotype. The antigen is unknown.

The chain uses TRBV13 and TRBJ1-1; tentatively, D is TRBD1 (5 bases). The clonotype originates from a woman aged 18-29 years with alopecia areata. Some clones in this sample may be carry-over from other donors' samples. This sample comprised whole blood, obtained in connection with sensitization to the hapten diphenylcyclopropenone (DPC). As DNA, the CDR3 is TGTGCCAGCAGCCCCTATTCGAGAGGGGACACTGAAGCTTTCTTT. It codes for CASSPYSRGDTEAFF. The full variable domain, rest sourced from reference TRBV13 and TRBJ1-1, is AAGVIQSPRHLIKEKRETATLKCYPIPRHDTVYWYQQGPGQDPQFLISFYEKMQSDKGSIPDRFSAQQFSDYHSELNMSSLELGDSALYFCASSPYSRGDTEAFFGQGTRLTVV.